The 13 T cell receptor beta chains in this list originate from one sample, sequenced in a study of T cell repertoires in cytomegalovirus infection. Which antigens these TCRs recognize remains unknown. Using its own MiXCR run on the reads, TCRdb lists one record per CDR3 protein. The sample contains roughly 920,000 distinct CDR3 sequences, around 29% of which appear only once. Sequencing used cultured CD8+ T cells from PBMCs, obtained from culture after CMV antigen stimulation. Receptors were obtained from a human donor in good health (CMV status not recorded). Some clones in this sample may be carry-over from other donors' samples.

This clonotype was detected many times. This chain links TRBV7-9 with TRBJ1-5, with 10 nucleotides matching TRBD1. V dropped 5 bases and J dropped 6; count of bases not matched to a gene: 7. Germline V lookup: CDR1 SEHNR, CDR2 FQNEAQ (reference sequence). The CDR3 loop spans 15 amino acids. CDR3 residues: CASSPGTGELQPQHF. As DNA, the CDR3 is TGTGCCAGCAGCCCCGGGACAGGGGAACTTCAGCCCCAGCATTTT.

The table lists this clonotype with many counts. The genes are TRBV12-3 or TRBV12-4 and TRBJ2-1; D gene ambiguous. Trimming cost V 6 bases and J 6 bases, with 12 bases left between them. The CDR3 length is 13 residues. The CDR3 loop is CASSLARTNEQFF. In DNA form, the CDR3 reads TGTGCCAGCAGCCTGGCGAGGACCAATGAGCAGTTCTTC.

This clonotype was counted between two and nine times. V and J are TRBV7-9 and TRBJ1-3; D is possibly TRBD1 (5 bases). From germline, CDR1 is SEHNR and CDR2 FQNEAQ (reference sequence). V lost 4 bases, J lost 7 bases, and 23 bases lay in between. This CDR3 is 17 amino acids long. This chain's CDR3 is CASSSTDTSAWGNTIYF. The CDR3, as DNA: TGTGCCAGCAGCTCAACGGACACGTCGGCGTGGGGGAACACCATATATTTT.

The chain couples TRBV6-6 to TRBJ1-5, with unresolved D. Trimming removed 4 bases at V and 3 bases at J, with 7 bases between. The germline V gene has CDR1 MNHNY and CDR2 SVGAGI (reference sequence). The CDR3 is 13 residues long. CDR3 protein: CASSWSPNQPQHF. The DNA of the CDR3 is TGTGCCAGCAGTTGGAGCCCCAATCAGCCCCAGCATTTT.

This clonotype appeared a few times. V gene TRBV5-8 combines with J gene TRBJ1-2, with a tentative D call TRBD1 (6 bases). This CDR3 comprises 12 residues. V gave up 4 bases and J gave up 8 bases, with 12 bases separating them. CDR1 and CDR2 from the germline V gene are SGHTS and YDEGEE. The CDR3 nucleotides are TGTGCCAGCAGCCTATACAGGGACGGCTACACCTTC. Protein sequence: CASSLYRDGYTF.

The CDR3 loop is CASSVPGGRTGASSYNEQFF. The CDR3 DNA follows: TGTGCCAGCAGCGTTCCGGGGGGCCGGACAGGGGCTAGCTCCTACAATGAGCAGTTCTTC. The chain is built from TRBV9 and TRBJ2-1; 9 bases agree with TRBD1. The junction had 15 bases not matched to a gene; V was cut back by 2 bases and J by 0 bases. The CDR3 runs 20 residues. Germline V CDR1 and CDR2: SGDLS, YYNGEE.

This clonotype was detected ten times or more. The genes are TRBV28 and TRBJ2-1; D is perhaps TRBD2 (6 bases). With 6 bases removed from V and 0 bases from J, the gap between germline ends came to 18 bases. The CDR3 totals 17 residues. The V gene's germline CDR1 is MDHEN and CDR2 SYDVKM. The CDR3, as DNA: TGTGCCAGCAGGTCCCCGGGGAGGTACCCCTCCTACAATGAGCAGTTCTTC. Protein: CASRSPGRYPSYNEQFF.

This clonotype was found a few times. The chain uses TRBV28 and TRBJ1-2; tentative D call: TRBD1 (5 bases). CDR3 length: 13 residues. CDR1 is MDHEN, CDR2 SYDVKM, per germline. Trimming removed 3 bases at V and 6 bases at J, with 11 bases between. The CDR3 spells CASSFLGRDGYTF. The DNA of the CDR3 is TGTGCCAGCAGTTTTCTGGGCAGGGATGGCTACACCTTC.

This chain links TRBV9 with TRBJ2-1, with 10 bases matching TRBD1. Germline V CDR1 and CDR2: SGDLS, YYNGEE. Trimming cost V 3 bases and J 12 bases; bases outside gene matches: 6. This CDR3 comprises 13 residues. The CDR3 DNA reads TGTGCCAGCAGCGAGGGGGGGACAGGGGCGCAGTTCTTC. Residues: CASSEGGTGAQFF.

On this clonotype itself: It may be a read error: a sequence one base away is much more abundant. This chain joins TRBV7-4 and TRBJ2-7, with 11 bases identical to TRBD2. Germline-derived CDR1 and CDR2 are SGHVT and SQSDAQ. This CDR3 has 18 amino acids. CDR3 residues: CARSFLNLQGLAVYEQYF. For the CDR3, the DNA is TGTGCCAGGAGCTTCCTAAACCTCCAGGGACTAGCGGTCTACGAGCAGTACTTC.

The chain employs TRBV6-2 or TRBV6-3 and TRBJ2-1, with 9 bases identical to TRBD1. V lost 4 bases to trimming and J lost 7 bases; unmatched junction nucleotides: 5. This CDR3 spans 14 amino acids. Germline V gives CDR1 MNHEY, CDR2 SVGEGT. CDR3 in DNA: TGTGCCAGCAGTTCGCTCGGACAGGGGAATGAGCAGTTCTTC. Translated: CASSSLGQGNEQFF.

CDR3 in amino acids: CATSDRIHGYTF. CDR3 coding DNA: TGTGCCACATCGGACAGGATCCATGGCTACACCTTC. V usage is TRBV24-1 and J usage is TRBJ1-2; 7 bases fit TRBD1. The ends lost 10 bases at V and 6 bases at J; junction bases unmatched: 7. Germline V gene sequence: CDR1 KGHDR, CDR2 SFDVKD. This CDR3 is built from 12 residues.

This rearrangement joins TRBV5-4 to TRBJ2-1; D remains ambiguous. The length of the CDR3 is 12 residues. Trimming pared 7 bases from V and 8 bases from J, leaving 13 bases between. The germline V gene encodes CDR1 SGHNT and CDR2 YYREEE (reference sequence). CDR3 nucleotides: TGTGCCAGCTCCTTCACCGCCGATGAGCAGTTCTTC. Protein product: CASSFTADEQFF.